A selection of T cell receptor beta chains follows, all from one sample in a study of T cell responses to AZD1222 COVID-19 vaccine. Assay: immunoSEQ multiplex PCR; the TCRdb copy retains only in-frame clones and omits some. Of over 120,000 clones listed, over 75% were seen once; the top ten hold over 7%. Source: peripheral blood, taken on day 0 of AZD1222 vaccination. These receptors all stem from an adult in good health. CDR3s include the opening cysteine and the closing phenylalanine or tryptophan. Fields, in order: CDR3 DNA, CDR3 protein, D gene, clone size, J gene, V gene. The D gene is left open where the match is weak. Clone size is shown for a subset of rows, as once, few, many or a class of expanded clone.

CDR3 DNA: TGTGCCAGCAGCCTTTATGGGAAAGACACTGAAGCTTTCTTT
CDR3 protein: CASSLYGKDTEAFF
D gene: -
clone size: -
J gene: TRBJ1-1
V gene: TRBV6-5

CDR3 DNA: TGTGCCAGCTCACCAGCCATGGGGTTCTGGGGCTACACCTTC
CDR3 protein: CASSPAMGFWGYTF
D gene: -
clone size: -
J gene: TRBJ1-2
V gene: TRBV18

CDR3 DNA: TGTGCCAGCAGGGCAACAGGGGGACGAGCAAACTATGGCTACACCTTC
CDR3 protein: CASRATGGRANYGYTF
D gene: TRBD1
clone size: -
J gene: TRBJ1-2
V gene: TRBV11-2

CDR3 DNA: TGTGCCAGCAGCCGCCTCAGCGGTGCGTACAATGAGCAGTTCTTC
CDR3 protein: CASSRLSGAYNEQFF
D gene: -
clone size: once
J gene: TRBJ2-1
V gene: TRBV9

CDR3 DNA: TGCAGCGTTTCCGCGACTAGCGGGAGTTTAGATACGCAGTATTTT
CDR3 protein: CSVSATSGSLDTQYF
D gene: TRBD2
clone size: -
J gene: TRBJ2-3
V gene: TRBV29-1

CDR3 DNA: TGTGCCAGCAGTTACGGCTGGGGACAGAAAACCGGGGAGCTGTTTTTT
CDR3 protein: CASSYGWGQKTGELFF
D gene: TRBD1
clone size: -
J gene: TRBJ2-2
V gene: TRBV6-5

CDR3 DNA: TGTGCCAGCAGTTTAGGGGACAGGGTTACTGAAGCTTTCTTT
CDR3 protein: CASSLGDRVTEAFF
D gene: TRBD1
clone size: -
J gene: TRBJ1-1
V gene: TRBV27

CDR3 DNA: TGCAGCGTTGAGGTCGGGAATGAGCAGTTCTTC
CDR3 protein: CSVEVGNEQFF
D gene: -
clone size: -
J gene: TRBJ2-1
V gene: TRBV29-1

CDR3 DNA: TGTGCCAGCAGCTTAGACCAAGGAGCGATCACAGATACGCAGTATTTT
CDR3 protein: CASSLDQGAITDTQYF
D gene: -
clone size: -
J gene: TRBJ2-3
V gene: TRBV11-2

CDR3 DNA: TGTGCCAGCTCAGCACAGGGGCCCCCTTCTTCACCCCTCCACTTT
CDR3 protein: CASSAQGPPSSPLHF
D gene: TRBD1
clone size: once
J gene: TRBJ1-6
V gene: TRBV18

CDR3 DNA: TGTGCCATCGGACCCGGGACAGAGTACAATGAGCAGTTCTTC
CDR3 protein: CAIGPGTEYNEQFF
D gene: TRBD1
clone size: -
J gene: TRBJ2-1
V gene: TRBV10-3

CDR3 DNA: TGTGCCAGCAGGCTGAACAGGGACTCAAACTATGGCTACACCTTC
CDR3 protein: CASRLNRDSNYGYTF
D gene: -
clone size: -
J gene: TRBJ1-2
V gene: TRBV28

CDR3 DNA: TGCGCCAGCAGCCAAGATCCGAGTGGACCTTATGGCTACACCTTC
CDR3 protein: CASSQDPSGPYGYTF
D gene: -
clone size: -
J gene: TRBJ1-2
V gene: TRBV4-1

CDR3 DNA: TGTGCCAGCACGGGTCGCACAGATACGCAGTATTTT
CDR3 protein: CASTGRTDTQYF
D gene: -
clone size: few
J gene: TRBJ2-3
V gene: TRBV4-2

CDR3 DNA: TGTGCCAGCAGTTCACAGGGGGTGAGACTCGAGACCCAGTACTTC
CDR3 protein: CASSSQGVRLETQYF
D gene: TRBD1
clone size: -
J gene: TRBJ2-5
V gene: TRBV6-5

CDR3 DNA: TGTGCCAGCAGCCTGGGACTAGAGAAGGTCTTC
CDR3 protein: CASSLGLEKVF
D gene: TRBD2
clone size: -
J gene: TRBJ2-1
V gene: TRBV3-1/TRBV3-2

CDR3 DNA: TGTGCCAGCAGTCCGGACTCTGGAAACACCATATATTTT
CDR3 protein: CASSPDSGNTIYF
D gene: -
clone size: -
J gene: TRBJ1-3
V gene: TRBV12-3/TRBV12-4

CDR3 DNA: TGTGCCAGTAGTTTCACAGGGAACACTGAAGCTTTCTTT
CDR3 protein: CASSFTGNTEAFF
D gene: -
clone size: -
J gene: TRBJ1-1
V gene: TRBV19

CDR3 DNA: TGTGCCAGCAGTTTGACTAGGGCCTACGAGCAGTACTTC
CDR3 protein: CASSLTRAYEQYF
D gene: -
clone size: -
J gene: TRBJ2-7
V gene: TRBV12-3/TRBV12-4

CDR3 DNA: TGTGCCAGCGGCCCGGATTCACCCCTCCACTTT
CDR3 protein: CASGPDSPLHF
D gene: -
clone size: -
J gene: TRBJ1-6
V gene: TRBV9

CDR3 DNA: TGTGCCAGCACTCGCGACAAGGCAGGGGAAAAACTGTTTTTT
CDR3 protein: CASTRDKAGEKLFF
D gene: -
clone size: -
J gene: TRBJ1-4
V gene: TRBV6-1

CDR3 DNA: TGCGCCAGCAGCTCCCGCCCCGTGAACACTGAAGCTTTCTTT
CDR3 protein: CASSSRPVNTEAFF
D gene: -
clone size: -
J gene: TRBJ1-1
V gene: TRBV5-1

CDR3 DNA: TGTCCTCCTGGAGCTGAAGCTTTCTTT
CDR3 protein: CPPGAEAFF
D gene: -
clone size: once
J gene: TRBJ1-1
V gene: TRBV27

CDR3 DNA: TGTGCCAGCAGCCCAAATGGGGGGCCCGAGCAGTACTTC
CDR3 protein: CASSPNGGPEQYF
D gene: -
clone size: -
J gene: TRBJ2-7
V gene: TRBV3-1/TRBV3-2

CDR3 DNA: TGCGCCAGCAGCTTGGAAGGCAGGGGGCTAGGTGGCTACACCTTC
CDR3 protein: CASSLEGRGLGGYTF
D gene: TRBD1
clone size: once
J gene: TRBJ1-2
V gene: TRBV5-1

CDR3 DNA: TGTGCCAGCAGCCGTGGGGAGGCTGAAGCTTTCTTT
CDR3 protein: CASSRGEAEAFF
D gene: -
clone size: few
J gene: TRBJ1-1
V gene: TRBV7-9

CDR3 DNA: TGTGCCAGCAGTTCCTGGGACACTGAAGCTTTCTTT
CDR3 protein: CASSSWDTEAFF
D gene: -
clone size: -
J gene: TRBJ1-1
V gene: TRBV6-5

CDR3 DNA: TGTGCCAGCAGTGAAGCCGATACAGTGGAGCCCCAGCATTTT
CDR3 protein: CASSEADTVEPQHF
D gene: -
clone size: -
J gene: TRBJ1-5
V gene: TRBV6-1

CDR3 DNA: TGTGCCAGCAGTTACTCGGGGGAGGGCTACAATCAGCCCCAGCATTTT
CDR3 protein: CASSYSGEGYNQPQHF
D gene: -
clone size: -
J gene: TRBJ1-5
V gene: TRBV6-2/TRBV6-3

CDR3 DNA: TGCAGTGCTAGTGACAGGGAAAACGAGCAGTACTTC
CDR3 protein: CSASDRENEQYF
D gene: TRBD1
clone size: few
J gene: TRBJ2-7
V gene: TRBV20-1

CDR3 DNA: TGCGCCAGCAGTTGGGCCACAGGAAGCTCCTACAATGAGCAGTTCTTC
CDR3 protein: CASSWATGSSYNEQFF
D gene: -
clone size: -
J gene: TRBJ2-1
V gene: TRBV5-1

CDR3 DNA: TGCACCAGCAGCCAAGAGCGGTTATGTAGTTTCGGGGGAGCCACTTTGAGGGAGCAGTACTTC
CDR3 protein: CTSSQERLCSFGGATLREQYF
D gene: -
clone size: -
J gene: TRBJ2-7
V gene: TRBV1

CDR3 DNA: TGTGCCAGCAGCGTAGGCGGGGGCGATGAGCAGTTCTTC
CDR3 protein: CASSVGGGDEQFF
D gene: -
clone size: -
J gene: TRBJ2-1
V gene: TRBV9